This T cell receptor (beta chain) was sequenced during a study of T cell changes during pregnancy in multiple sclerosis. Method: immunoSEQ multiplex PCR; TCRdb's copy keeps in-frame clones and lacks some. The data hold roughly 99,000 clones, with roughly 90% observed a single time. CDR1 and CDR2 (germline): SGHRS, YFSETQ. Trimming left V 0 bases short and J 8 bases short, with 17 bases between. This CDR3 has 15 amino acids. The sample consisted of peripheral blood, taken in the third trimester of pregnancy. The chain uses TRBV5-1 and TRBJ1-1; D is ambiguous. The sequence came from a female donor in good health, enrolled as a control in a pregnancy study. DNA for the CDR3: TGCGCCAGCAGCTTGGTTTCGGACGGGAGCTTGGAAGCTTTCTTT. Protein sequence: CASSLVSDGSLEAFF.